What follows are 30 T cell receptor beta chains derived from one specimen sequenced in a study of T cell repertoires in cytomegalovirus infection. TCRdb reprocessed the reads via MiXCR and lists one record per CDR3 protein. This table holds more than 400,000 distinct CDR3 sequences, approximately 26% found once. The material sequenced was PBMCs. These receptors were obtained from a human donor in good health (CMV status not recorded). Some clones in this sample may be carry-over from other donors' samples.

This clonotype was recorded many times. CDR3 residues: CASSLFGQGSSPLHF. CDR3 DNA sequence: TGTGCCAGCAGCTTATTTGGACAGGGATCTTCACCCCTCCACTTT. The chain has TRBV7-2 and TRBJ1-6; 8 bases are shared with TRBD1. Germline V gene lookup returns CDR1 SGHTA and CDR2 FQGNSA. The CDR3 covers 15 residues. The ends lost 2 bases at V and 9 bases at J; junction bases unmatched: 6. Supplemented by reference TRBV7-2 and TRBJ1-6, the full variable domain reads GAGVSQSPSNKVTEKGKDVELRCDPISGHTALYWYRQSLGQGLEFLIYFQGNSAPDKSGLPSDRFSAERTGGSVSTLTIQRTQQEDSAVYLCASSLFGQGSSPLHFGNGTRLTVT.

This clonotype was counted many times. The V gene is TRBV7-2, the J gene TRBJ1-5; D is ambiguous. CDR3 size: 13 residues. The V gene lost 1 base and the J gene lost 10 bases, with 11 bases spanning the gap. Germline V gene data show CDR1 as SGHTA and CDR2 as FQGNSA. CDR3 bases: TGTGCCAGCAGCTTAGGAGGCTCGAAACCCCAGCATTTT. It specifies CASSLGGSKPQHF.

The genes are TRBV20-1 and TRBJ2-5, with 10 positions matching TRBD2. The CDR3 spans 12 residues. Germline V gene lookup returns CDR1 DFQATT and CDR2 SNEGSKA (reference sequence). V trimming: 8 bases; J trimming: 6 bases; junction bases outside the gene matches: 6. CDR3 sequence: CSLGLAAKTQYF. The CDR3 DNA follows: TGCAGTTTAGGACTAGCGGCAAAGACCCAGTACTTC.

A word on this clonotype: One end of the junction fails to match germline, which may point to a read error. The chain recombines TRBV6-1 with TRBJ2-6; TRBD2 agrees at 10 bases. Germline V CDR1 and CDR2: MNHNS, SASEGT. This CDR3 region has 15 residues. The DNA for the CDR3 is TGTGCCAGCAGTTACCCAGCGGGAGGGGTCAACGTCCTGACTTTC. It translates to CASSYPAGGVNVLTF.

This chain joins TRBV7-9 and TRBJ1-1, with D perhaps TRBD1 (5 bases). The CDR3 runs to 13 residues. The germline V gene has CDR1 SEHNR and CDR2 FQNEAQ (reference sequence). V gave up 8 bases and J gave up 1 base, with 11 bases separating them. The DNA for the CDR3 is TGTGCCAGCGGATCGACAGAGAACACTGAAGCTTTCTTT. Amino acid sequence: CASGSTENTEAFF. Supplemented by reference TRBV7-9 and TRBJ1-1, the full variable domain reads DTGVSQNPRHKITKRGQNVTFRCDPISEHNRLYWYRQTLGQGPEFLTYFQNEAQLEKSRLLSDRFSAERPKGSFSTLEIQRTEQGDSAMYLCASGSTENTEAFFGQGTRLTVV.

This CDR3 reads CASNSGTSGKETQYF. The DNA for the CDR3 is TGTGCCAGTAACAGTGGGACTAGCGGGAAGGAGACCCAGTACTTC. The chain links TRBV19 to TRBJ2-5, with 13 bases matching TRBD2. Germline loops: CDR1 LNHDA, CDR2 SQIVND (reference sequence). CDR3 length equals 15 residues. The V and J ends lost 7 bases and 5 bases, in that order; junction bases with no gene match: 7.

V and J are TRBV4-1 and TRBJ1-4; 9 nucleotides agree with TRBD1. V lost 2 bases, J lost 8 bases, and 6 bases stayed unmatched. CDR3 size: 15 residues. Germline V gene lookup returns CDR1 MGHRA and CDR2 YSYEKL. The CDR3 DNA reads TGCGCCAGCAGCCAAACAGGGGGCGTTTACGAAAAACTGTTTTTT. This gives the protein CASSQTGGVYEKLFF.

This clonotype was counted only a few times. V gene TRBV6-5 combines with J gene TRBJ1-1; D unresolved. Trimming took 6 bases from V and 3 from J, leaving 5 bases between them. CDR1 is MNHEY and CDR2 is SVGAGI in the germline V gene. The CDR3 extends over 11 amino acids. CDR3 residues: CASRRHTEAFF. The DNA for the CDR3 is TGTGCCAGCAGACGTCACACTGAAGCTTTCTTT.

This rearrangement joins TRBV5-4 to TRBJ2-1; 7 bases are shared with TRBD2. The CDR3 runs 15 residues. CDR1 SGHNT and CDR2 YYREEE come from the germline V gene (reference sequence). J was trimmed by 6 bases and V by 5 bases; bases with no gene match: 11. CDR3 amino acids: CASRSWGGMINEQFF. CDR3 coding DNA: TGTGCCAGCAGGTCCTGGGGGGGTATGATCAATGAGCAGTTCTTC. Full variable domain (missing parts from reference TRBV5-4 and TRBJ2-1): ETGVTQSPTHLIKTRGQQVTLRCSSQSGHNTVSWYQQALGQGPQFIFQYYREEENGRGNFPPRFSGLQFPNYSSELNVNALELDDSALYLCASRSWGGMINEQFFGPGTRLTVL.

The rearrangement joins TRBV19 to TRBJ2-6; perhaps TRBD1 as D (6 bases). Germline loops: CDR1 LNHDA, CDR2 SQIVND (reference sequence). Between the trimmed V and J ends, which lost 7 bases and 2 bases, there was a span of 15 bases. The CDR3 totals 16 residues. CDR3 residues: CASTLIQGAGANVLTF. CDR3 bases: TGTGCCAGTACCCTTATACAGGGTGCTGGGGCCAACGTCCTGACTTTC.

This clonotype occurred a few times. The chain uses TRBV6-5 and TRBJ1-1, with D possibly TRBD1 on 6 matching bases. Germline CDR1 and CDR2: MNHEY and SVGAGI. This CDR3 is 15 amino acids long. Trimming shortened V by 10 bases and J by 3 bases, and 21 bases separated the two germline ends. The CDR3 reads CAIRPGGAGDTEAFF. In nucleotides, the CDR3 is TGTGCCATCAGACCGGGGGGCGCGGGGGACACTGAAGCTTTCTTT.

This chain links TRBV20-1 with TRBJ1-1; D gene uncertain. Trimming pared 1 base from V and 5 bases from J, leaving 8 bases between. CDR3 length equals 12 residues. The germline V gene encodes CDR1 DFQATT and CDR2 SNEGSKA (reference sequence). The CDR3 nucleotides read TGCAGTGCTAGAGGGGATAGGACTGAAGCTTTCTTT. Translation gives CSARGDRTEAFF.

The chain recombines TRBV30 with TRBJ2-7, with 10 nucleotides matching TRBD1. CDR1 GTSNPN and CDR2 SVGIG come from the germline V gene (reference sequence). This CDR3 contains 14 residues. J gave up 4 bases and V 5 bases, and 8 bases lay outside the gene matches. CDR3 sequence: CAWGLGQGVYEQYF. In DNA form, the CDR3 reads TGTGCCTGGGGCCTTGGACAGGGGGTATACGAGCAGTACTTC.

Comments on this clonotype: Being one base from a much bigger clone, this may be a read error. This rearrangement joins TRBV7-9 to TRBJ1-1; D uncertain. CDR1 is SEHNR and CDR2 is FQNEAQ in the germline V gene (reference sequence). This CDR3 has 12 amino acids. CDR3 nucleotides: TGTGGCAGCGGGGAGGGCAACGGTGAAGCTTTCTTT. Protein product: CGSGEGNGEAFF.

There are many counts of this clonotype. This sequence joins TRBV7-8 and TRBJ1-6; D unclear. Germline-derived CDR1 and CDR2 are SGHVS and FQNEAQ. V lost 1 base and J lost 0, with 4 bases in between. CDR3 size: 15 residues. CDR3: CASSLGSSYNSPLHF. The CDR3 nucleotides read TGTGCCAGCAGCTTAGGGAGCTCCTATAATTCACCCCTCCACTTT.

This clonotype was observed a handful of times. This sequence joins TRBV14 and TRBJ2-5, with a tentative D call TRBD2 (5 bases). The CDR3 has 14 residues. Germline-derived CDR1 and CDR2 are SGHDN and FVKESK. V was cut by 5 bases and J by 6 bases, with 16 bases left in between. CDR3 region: CASSVVGVSKTQYF. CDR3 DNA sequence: TGTGCCAGCAGCGTAGTCGGGGTCTCGAAGACCCAGTACTTC.

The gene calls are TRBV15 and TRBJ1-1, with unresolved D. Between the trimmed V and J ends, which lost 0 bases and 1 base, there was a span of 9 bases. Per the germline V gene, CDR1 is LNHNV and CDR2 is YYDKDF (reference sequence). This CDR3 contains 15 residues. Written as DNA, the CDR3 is TGTGCCACCAGCAGAGATCTGAGCACGAACACTGAAGCTTTCTTT. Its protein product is CATSRDLSTNTEAFF. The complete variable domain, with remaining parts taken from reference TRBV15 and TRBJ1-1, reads DAMVIQNPRYQVTQFGKPVTLSCSQTLNHNVMYWYQQKSSQAPKLLFHYYDKDFNNEADTPDNFQSRRPNTSFCFLDIRSPGLGDTAMYLCATSRDLSTNTEAFFGQGTRLTVV.

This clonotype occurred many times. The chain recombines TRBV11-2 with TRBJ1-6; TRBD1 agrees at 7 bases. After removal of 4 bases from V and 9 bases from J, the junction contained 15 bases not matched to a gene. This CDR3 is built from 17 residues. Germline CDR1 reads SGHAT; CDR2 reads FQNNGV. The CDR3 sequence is CASSSSLYGTAFSPLHF. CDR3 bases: TGTGCCAGCAGCTCGAGCCTCTACGGGACAGCCTTTTCACCCCTCCACTTT.

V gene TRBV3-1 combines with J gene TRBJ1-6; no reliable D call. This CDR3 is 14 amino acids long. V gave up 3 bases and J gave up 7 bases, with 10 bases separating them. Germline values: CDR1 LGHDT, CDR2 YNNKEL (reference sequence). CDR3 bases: TGTGCCAGCAGCCAGAACAGCCCCAATTCACCCCTCCACTTT. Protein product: CASSQNSPNSPLHF.

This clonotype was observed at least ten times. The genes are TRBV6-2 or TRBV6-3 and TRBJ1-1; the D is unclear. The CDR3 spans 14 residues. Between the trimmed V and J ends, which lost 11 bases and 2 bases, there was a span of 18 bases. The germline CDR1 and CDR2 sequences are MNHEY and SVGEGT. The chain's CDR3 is CAVLSGRGNTEAFF. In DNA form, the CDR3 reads TGTGCCGTCCTTAGTGGACGGGGAAACACTGAAGCTTTCTTT.

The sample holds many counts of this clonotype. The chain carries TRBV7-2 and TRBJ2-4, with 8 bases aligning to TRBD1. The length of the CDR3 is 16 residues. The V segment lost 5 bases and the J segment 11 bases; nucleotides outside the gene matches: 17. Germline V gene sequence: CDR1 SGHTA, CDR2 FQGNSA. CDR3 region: CASSRTLIETGALQYF. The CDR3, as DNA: TGTGCCAGCAGCCGAACACTCATTGAGACAGGGGCACTTCAGTACTTC.

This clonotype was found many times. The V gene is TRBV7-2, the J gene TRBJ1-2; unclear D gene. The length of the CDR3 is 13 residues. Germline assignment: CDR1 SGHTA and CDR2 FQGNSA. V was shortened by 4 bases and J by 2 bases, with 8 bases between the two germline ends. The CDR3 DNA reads TGTGCCAGCAGCTCGGACGGAAACTATGGCTACACCTTC. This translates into CASSSDGNYGYTF. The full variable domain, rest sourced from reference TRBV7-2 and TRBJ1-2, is GAGVSQSPSNKVTEKGKDVELRCDPISGHTALYWYRQSLGQGLEFLIYFQGNSAPDKSGLPSDRFSAERTGGSVSTLTIQRTQQEDSAVYLCASSSDGNYGYTFGSGTRLTVV.

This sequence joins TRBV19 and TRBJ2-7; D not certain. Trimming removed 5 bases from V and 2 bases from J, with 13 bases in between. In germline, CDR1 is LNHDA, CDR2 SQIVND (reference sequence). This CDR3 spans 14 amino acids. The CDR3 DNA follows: TGTGCCAGTAGTTCCCGACTGGTGCCCTACGAGCAGTACTTC. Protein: CASSSRLVPYEQYF.

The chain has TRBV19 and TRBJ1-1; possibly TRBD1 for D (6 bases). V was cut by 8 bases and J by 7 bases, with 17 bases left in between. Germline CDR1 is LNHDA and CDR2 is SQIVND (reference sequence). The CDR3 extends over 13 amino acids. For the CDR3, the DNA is TGTGCCAGTGGACAGTTTCTGGGTATTGAAGCTTTCTTT. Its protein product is CASGQFLGIEAFF. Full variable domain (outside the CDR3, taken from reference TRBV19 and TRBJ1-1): DGGITQSPKYLFRKEGQNVTLSCEQNLNHDAMYWYRQDPGQGLRLIYYSQIVNDFQKGDIAEGYSVSREKKESFPLTVTSAQKNPTAFYLCASGQFLGIEAFFGQGTRLTVV.

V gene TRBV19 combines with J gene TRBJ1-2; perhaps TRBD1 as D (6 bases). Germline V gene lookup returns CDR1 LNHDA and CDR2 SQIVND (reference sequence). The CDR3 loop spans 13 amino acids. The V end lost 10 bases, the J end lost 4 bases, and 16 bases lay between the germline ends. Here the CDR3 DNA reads TGTGCCACCGCTCCGACGGACAGCTATGGCTACACCTTC. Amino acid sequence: CATAPTDSYGYTF.

The CDR3 nucleotides are TGTGCCAGCAGCGCGGACAGGGGACACTACGAGCAGTACTTC. Protein product: CASSADRGHYEQYF. This rearrangement joins TRBV7-2 to TRBJ2-7; 9 nucleotides agree with TRBD1. From germline, CDR1 is SGHTA and CDR2 FQGNSA. This CDR3 has 14 amino acids. Trimming removed 5 bases from V and 3 bases from J; junction bases left unmatched: 5.

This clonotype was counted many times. The CDR3 here is CASSSDYAQGEQFF. The CDR3 DNA sequence: TGTGCCAGCAGCTCGGACTACGCTCAAGGTGAGCAGTTCTTC. The rearrangement links TRBV7-2 to TRBJ2-1; D may be TRBD2 (6 bases). Germline CDR1 reads SGHTA; CDR2 reads FQGNSA. V shed 4 bases and J shed 9 bases, with 16 bases lying between them. The CDR3 is 14 residues long.

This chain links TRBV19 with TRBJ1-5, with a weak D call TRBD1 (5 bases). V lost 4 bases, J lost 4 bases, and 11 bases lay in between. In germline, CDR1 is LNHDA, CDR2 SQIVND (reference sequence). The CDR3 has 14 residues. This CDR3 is CASSNDRPNQPQHF. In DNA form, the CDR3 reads TGTGCCAGTAGTAACGACAGACCAAATCAGCCCCAGCATTTT.

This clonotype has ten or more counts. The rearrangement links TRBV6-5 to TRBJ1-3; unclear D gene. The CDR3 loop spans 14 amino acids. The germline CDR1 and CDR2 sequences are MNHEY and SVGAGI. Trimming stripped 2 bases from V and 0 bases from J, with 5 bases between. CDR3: CASSYSHSGNTIYF. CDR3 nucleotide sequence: TGTGCCAGCAGTTACAGTCACTCTGGAAACACCATATATTTT.

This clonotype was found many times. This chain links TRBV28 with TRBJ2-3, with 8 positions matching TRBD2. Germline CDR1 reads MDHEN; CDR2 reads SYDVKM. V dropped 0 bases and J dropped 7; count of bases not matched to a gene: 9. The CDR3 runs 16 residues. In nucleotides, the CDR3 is TGTGCCAGCAGTTTATGGAGTAGCGGGAAAACATATACGCAGTATTTT. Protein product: CASSLWSSGKTYTQYF.